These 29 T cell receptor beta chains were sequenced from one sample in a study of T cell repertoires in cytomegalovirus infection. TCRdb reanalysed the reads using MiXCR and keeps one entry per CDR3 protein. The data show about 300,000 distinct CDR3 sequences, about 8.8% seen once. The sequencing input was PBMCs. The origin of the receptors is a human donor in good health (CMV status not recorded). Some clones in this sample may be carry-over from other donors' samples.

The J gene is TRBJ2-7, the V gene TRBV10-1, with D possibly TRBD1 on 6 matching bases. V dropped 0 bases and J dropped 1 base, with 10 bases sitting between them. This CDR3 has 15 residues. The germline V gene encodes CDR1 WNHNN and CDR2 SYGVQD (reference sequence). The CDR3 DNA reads TGCGCCAGCAGTGAGTCAAGACAGGCATCCTACGAGCAGTACGTC. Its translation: CASSESRQASYEQYV.

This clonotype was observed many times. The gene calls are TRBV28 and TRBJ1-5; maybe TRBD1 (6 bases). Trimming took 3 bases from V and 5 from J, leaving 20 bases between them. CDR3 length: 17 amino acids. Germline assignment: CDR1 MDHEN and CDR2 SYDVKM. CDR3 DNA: TGTGCCAGCAGTTTTGGGTGGTCAGGGGTGCCCGATCAGCCCCAGCATTTT. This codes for CASSFGWSGVPDQPQHF.

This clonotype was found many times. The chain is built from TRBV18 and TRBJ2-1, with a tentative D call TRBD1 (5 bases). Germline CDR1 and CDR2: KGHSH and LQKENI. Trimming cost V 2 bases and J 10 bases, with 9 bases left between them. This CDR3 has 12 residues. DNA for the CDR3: TGTGCCAGCTCACCAGGGGCCCTCGAGCAGTTCTTC. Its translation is CASSPGALEQFF.

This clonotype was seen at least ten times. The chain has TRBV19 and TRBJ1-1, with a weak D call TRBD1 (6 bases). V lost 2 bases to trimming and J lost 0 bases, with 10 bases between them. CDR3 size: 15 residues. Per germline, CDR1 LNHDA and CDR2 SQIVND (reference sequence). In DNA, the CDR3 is TGTGCCAGTAGTATACAGGGGAGTATGAACACTGAAGCTTTCTTT. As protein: CASSIQGSMNTEAFF. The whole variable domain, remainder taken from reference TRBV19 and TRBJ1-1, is DGGITQSPKYLFRKEGQNVTLSCEQNLNHDAMYWYRQDPGQGLRLIYYSQIVNDFQKGDIAEGYSVSREKKESFPLTVTSAQKNPTAFYLCASSIQGSMNTEAFFGQGTRLTVV.

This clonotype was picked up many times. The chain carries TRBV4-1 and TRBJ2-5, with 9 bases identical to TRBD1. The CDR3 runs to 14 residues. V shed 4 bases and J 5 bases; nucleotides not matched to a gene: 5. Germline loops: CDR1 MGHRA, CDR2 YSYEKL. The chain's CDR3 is CASSPGTGLETQYF. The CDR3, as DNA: TGCGCCAGCAGCCCAGGGACAGGGTTGGAGACCCAGTACTTC.

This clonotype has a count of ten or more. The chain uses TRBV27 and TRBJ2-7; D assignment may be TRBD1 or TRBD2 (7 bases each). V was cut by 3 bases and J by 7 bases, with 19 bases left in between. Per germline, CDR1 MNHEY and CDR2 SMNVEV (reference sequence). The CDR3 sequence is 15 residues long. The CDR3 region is CASSFYRGGLKEQYF. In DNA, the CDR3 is TGTGCCAGCAGTTTCTACAGGGGAGGGCTAAAGGAGCAGTACTTC.

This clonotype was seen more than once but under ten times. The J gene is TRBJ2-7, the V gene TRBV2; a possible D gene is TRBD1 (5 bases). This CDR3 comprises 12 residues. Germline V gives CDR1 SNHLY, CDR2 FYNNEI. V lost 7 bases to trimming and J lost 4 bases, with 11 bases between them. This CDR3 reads CASTRDFYEQYV. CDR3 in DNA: TGTGCCAGCACCAGGGATTTTTACGAGCAGTACGTC.

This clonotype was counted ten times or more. CDR3 residues: CSVKHSGASTEAFF. The CDR3 region has the DNA TGCAGCGTTAAACATTCAGGGGCGAGCACTGAAGCTTTCTTT. The J gene is TRBJ1-1, the V gene TRBV29-1, with TRBD1 as a possible D gene (6 bases). V lost 5 bases, J lost 4 bases, and 17 bases lay in between. CDR1 and CDR2 (germline): SQVTM, ANQGSEA. This CDR3 comprises 14 residues. Filled out from reference TRBV29-1 and TRBJ1-1, the complete variable domain reads SAVISQKPSRDICQRGTSLTIQCQVDSQVTMMFWYRQQPGQSLTLIATANQGSEATYESGFVIDKFPISRPNLTFSTLTVSNMSPEDSSIYLCSVKHSGASTEAFFGQGTRLTVV.

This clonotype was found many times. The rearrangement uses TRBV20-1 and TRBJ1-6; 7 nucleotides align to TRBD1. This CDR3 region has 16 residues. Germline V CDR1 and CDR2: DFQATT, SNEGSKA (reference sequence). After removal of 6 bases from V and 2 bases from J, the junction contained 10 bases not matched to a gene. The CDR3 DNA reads TGCAGTGCCTCCCAGACAGGGTTCCCCTATAATTCACCCCTCCACTTT. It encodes CSASQTGFPYNSPLHF.

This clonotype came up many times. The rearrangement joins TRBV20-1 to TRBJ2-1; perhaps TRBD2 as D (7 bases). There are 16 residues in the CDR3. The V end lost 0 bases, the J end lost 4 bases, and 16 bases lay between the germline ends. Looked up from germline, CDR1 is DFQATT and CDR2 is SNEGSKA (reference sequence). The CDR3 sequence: CSARDPGGGTYNEQFF. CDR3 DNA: TGCAGTGCTAGAGATCCTGGGGGGGGCACTTACAATGAGCAGTTCTTC.

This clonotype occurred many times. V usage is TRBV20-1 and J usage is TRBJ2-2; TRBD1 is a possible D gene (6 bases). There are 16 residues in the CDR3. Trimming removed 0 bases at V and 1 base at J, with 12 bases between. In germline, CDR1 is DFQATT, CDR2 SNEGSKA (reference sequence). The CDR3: CSARDMRGKNTGELFF. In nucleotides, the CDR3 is TGCAGTGCTAGAGATATGAGGGGGAAGAACACCGGGGAGCTGTTTTTT.

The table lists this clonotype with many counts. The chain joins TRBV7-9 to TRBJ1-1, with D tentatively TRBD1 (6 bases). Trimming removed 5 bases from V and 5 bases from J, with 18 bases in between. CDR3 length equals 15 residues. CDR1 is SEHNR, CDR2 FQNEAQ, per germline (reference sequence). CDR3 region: CASSLSQGGWTEAFF. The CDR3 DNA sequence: TGTGCCAGCAGCCTCTCACAGGGAGGGTGGACTGAAGCTTTCTTT.

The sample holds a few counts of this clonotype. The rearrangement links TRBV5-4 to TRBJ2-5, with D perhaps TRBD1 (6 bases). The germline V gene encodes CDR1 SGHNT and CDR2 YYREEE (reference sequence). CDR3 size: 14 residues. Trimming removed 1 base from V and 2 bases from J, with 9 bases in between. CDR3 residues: CASSLPGDQETQYF. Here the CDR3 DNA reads TGTGCCAGCAGCTTGCCAGGGGATCAAGAGACCCAGTACTTC.

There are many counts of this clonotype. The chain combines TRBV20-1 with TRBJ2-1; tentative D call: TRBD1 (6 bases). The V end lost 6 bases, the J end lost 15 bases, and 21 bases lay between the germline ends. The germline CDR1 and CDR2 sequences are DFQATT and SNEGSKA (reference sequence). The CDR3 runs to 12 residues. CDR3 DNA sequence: TGCAGTGCCGACTCCCGGGGACACAGCCCGTTCTTC. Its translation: CSADSRGHSPFF.

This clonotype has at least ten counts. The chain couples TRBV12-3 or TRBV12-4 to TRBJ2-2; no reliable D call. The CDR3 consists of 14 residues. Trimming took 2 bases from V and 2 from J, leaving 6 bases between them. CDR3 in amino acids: CASSLNFNTGELFF. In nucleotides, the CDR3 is TGTGCCAGCAGTTTAAACTTTAACACCGGGGAGCTGTTTTTT.

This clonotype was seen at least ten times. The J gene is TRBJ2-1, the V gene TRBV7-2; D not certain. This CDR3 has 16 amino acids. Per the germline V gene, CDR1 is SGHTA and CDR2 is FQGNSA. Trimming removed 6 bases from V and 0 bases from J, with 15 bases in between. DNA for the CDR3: TGTGCCAGCAGTTTAAGGTCCGTTAACTCCTACAATGAGCAGTTCTTC. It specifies CASSLRSVNSYNEQFF.

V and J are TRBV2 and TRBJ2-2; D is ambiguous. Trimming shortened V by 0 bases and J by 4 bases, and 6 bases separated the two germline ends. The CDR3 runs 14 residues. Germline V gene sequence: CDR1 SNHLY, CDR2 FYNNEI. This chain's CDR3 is CASSEAGLTGELFF. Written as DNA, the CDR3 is TGTGCCAGCAGTGAAGCAGGCCTCACCGGGGAGCTGTTTTTT. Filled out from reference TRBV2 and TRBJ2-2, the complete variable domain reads EPEVTQTPSHQVTQMGQEVILRCVPISNHLYFYWYRQILGQKVEFLVSFYNNEISEKSEIFDDQFSVERPDGSNFTLKIRSTKLEDSAMYFCASSEAGLTGELFFGEGSRLTVL.

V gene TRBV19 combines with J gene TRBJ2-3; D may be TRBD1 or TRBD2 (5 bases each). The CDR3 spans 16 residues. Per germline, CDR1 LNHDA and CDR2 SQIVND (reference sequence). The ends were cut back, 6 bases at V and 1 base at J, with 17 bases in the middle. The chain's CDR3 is CASRPLAGTRTDTQYF. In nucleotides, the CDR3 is TGTGCCAGTAGACCCCTCGCAGGGACCCGCACAGATACGCAGTATTTT.

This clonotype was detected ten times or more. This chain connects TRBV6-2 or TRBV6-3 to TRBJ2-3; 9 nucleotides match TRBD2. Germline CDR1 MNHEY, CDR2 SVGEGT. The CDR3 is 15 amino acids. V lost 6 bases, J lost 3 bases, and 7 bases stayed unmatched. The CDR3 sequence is CASRDSSGATDTQYF. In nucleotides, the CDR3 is TGTGCCAGCAGGGACTCTAGCGGGGCAACAGATACGCAGTATTTT.

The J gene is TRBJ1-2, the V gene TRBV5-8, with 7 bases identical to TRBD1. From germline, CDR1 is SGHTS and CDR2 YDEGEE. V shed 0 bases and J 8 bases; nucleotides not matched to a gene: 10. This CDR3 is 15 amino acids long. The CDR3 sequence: CASSLDRRGIQGYTF. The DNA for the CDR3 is TGTGCCAGCAGCTTGGATCGCAGGGGGATTCAAGGCTACACCTTC.

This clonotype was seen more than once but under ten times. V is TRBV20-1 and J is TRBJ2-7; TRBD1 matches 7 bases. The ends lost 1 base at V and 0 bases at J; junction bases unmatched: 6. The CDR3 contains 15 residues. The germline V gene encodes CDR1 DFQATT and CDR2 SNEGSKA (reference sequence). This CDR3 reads CSARAPRDSSYEQYV. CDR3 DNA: TGCAGTGCTAGAGCCCCCCGGGACAGCTCCTACGAGCAGTACGTC.

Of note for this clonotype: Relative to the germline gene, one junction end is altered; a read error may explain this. The CDR3 is CASSDPKGHTRYF. In nucleotides, the CDR3 is TGTGCCAGCAGTGACCCAAAGGGACACACCAGATATTTT. This chain links TRBV28 with TRBJ1-3; D is possibly TRBD1 (6 bases). CDR3 size: 13 residues. Germline loops: CDR1 MDHEN, CDR2 SYDVKM. The variable domain in full, completed from reference TRBV28 and TRBJ1-3, reads DVKVTQSSRYLVKRTGEKVFLECVQDMDHENMFWYRQDPGLGLRLIYFSYDVKMKEKGDIPEGYSVSREKKERFSLILESASTNQTSMYLCASSDPKGHTRYFGEGSWLTVV.

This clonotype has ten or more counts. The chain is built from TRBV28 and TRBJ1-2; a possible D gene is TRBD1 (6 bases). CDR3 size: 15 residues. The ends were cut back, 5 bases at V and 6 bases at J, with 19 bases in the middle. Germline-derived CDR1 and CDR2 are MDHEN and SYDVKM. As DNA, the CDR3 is TGTGCCAGCAGTATCCTTCACAGGGAGGTCGATGGCTACACCTTC. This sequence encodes CASSILHREVDGYTF.

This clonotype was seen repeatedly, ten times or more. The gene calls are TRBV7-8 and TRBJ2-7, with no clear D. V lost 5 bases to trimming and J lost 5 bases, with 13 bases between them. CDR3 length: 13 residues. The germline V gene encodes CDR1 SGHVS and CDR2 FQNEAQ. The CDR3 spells CASSITADNEQYV. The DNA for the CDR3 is TGTGCCAGCAGCATTACAGCAGACAACGAGCAGTACGTC.

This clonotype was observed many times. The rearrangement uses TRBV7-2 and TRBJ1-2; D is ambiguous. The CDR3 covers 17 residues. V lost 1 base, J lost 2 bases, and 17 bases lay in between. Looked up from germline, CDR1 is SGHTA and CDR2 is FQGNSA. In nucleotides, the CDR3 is TGTGCCAGCAGCTTAGGGGCGGTAGCGACACCCAACTATGGCTACACCTTC. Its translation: CASSLGAVATPNYGYTF.

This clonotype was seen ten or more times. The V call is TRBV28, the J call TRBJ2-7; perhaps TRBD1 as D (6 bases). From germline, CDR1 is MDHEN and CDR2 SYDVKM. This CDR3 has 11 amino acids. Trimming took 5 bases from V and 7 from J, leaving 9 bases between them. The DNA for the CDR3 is TGTGCCAGCAGTAGGGGGTATGAGCAGTACGTC. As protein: CASSRGYEQYV.

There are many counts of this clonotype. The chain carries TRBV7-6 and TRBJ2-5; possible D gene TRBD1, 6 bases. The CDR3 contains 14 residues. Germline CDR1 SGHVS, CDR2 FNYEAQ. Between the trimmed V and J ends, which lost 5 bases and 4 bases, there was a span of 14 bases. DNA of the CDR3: TGTGCCAGCAGCCCCCCCGCAGGGGCAGAGACCCAGTACTTC. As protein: CASSPPAGAETQYF.

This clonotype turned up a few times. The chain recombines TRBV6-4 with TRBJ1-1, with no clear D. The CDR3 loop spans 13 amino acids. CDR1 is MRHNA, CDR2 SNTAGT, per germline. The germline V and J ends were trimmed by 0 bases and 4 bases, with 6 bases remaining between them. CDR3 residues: CASSDSWGTEAFF. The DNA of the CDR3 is TGTGCCAGCAGTGACTCATGGGGCACTGAAGCTTTCTTT.

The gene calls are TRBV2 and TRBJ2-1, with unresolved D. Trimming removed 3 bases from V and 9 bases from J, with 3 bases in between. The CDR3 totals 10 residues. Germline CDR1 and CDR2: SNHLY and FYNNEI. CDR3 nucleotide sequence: TGTGCCAGCAGTGACAGTGAGCAGTTCTTC. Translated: CASSDSEQFF.